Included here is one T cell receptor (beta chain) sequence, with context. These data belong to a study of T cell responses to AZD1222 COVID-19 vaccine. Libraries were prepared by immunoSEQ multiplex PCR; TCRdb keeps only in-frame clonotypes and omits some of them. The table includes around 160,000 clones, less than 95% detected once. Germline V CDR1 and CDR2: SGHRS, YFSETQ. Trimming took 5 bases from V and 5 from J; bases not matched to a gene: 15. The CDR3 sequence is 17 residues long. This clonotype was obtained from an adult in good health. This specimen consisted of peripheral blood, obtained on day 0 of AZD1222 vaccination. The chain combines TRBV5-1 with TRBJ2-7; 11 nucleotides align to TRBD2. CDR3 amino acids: CASSPSVLAGEYHEQYF. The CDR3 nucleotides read TGCGCCAGCAGTCCTTCCGTACTAGCGGGAGAGTATCACGAGCAGTACTTC.